This T cell receptor beta chain was sequenced for a study of neoadjuvant anti-PD-1 for oral cavity cancer. Germline CDR1 reads MRHNA; CDR2 reads SNTAGT. There are 17 residues in the CDR3. With V trimmed by 4 bases and J by 6 bases, 13 bases remained unmatched. Study results and limitations: PBMC Gini-index clonality exceeded responders' in non-responders post-nivolumab.

Points on this clone: What it recognizes is unknown.

Time point described: after neoadjuvant nivolumab, at surgical resection. Assay: immunoSEQ multiplex PCR; the TCRdb copy retains only in-frame clones and omits some. The sample lists about 72,000 clones, about 85% occurring once. V is TRBV6-4 and J is TRBJ2-3, with 10 bases fitting TRBD2. Sequencing was performed on PBMCs, taken after nivolumab (anti-PD-1) treatment. The source is a person aged 35-79 years with oral cavity squamous cell carcinoma. The DNA for the CDR3 is TGTGCCAGCAGTGGACTATATAGCGGGAGGATTCGGGATACGCAGTATTTT. Translation: CASSGLYSGRIRDTQYF.